Listed below are T cell receptor beta chains from one sample, sequenced in a study of cytomegalovirus exposure and HLA in healthy donors. Sequencing was performed with immunoSEQ multiplex PCR; in TCRdb, only in-frame clones are kept and a portion is missing. This sample has 65,000 to 90,000 clones; around nine tenths occur once, and the top ten carry 3.5% to 4%. Sequencing was carried out using PBMCs. These receptors came from a woman between 18 and 29 years old in good health and CMV-seropositive. Each CDR3 is given with its conserved first and last residue. The order of the fields is clone size, D gene, V gene, J gene, CDR3 DNA, CDR3 protein. A D gene is named only where the DNA matches it firmly. Clone size is not always given. Where it is, it says once, few, many or a class for expanded clones.

size: NA; D: NA; V: TRBV2; J: TRBJ2-3; DNA: TGTGCCAGTTCTACCAATTGGGATACGCAGTATTTT; CDR3: CASSTNWDTQYF
size: NA; D: NA; V: TRBV11-2; J: TRBJ2-1; DNA: TGTGCCAGCAGCATCACATCGGTGGGGGGGCTTCCCTACAATGAGCAGTTCTTC; CDR3: CASSITSVGGLPYNEQFF
size: NA; D: TRBD1; V: TRBV9; J: TRBJ2-6; DNA: TGTGCCAGCAGCGTCGTGCCAGGGGGCGTATTTTCTGGGGCCAACGTCCTGACTTTC; CDR3: CASSVVPGGVFSGANVLTF
size: NA; D: TRBD1; V: TRBV9; J: TRBJ2-7; DNA: TGTGCCAGCAGCGGCGGACAGGGGGCCAGTTACGAGCAGTACTTC; CDR3: CASSGGQGASYEQYF
size: NA; D: NA; V: TRBV6-5; J: TRBJ1-4; DNA: TGTGCCAGCAGTTACCCAGGGAAGTTGTTTTTT; CDR3: CASSYPGKLFF
size: NA; D: TRBD1; V: TRBV6-1; J: TRBJ2-1; DNA: TGTGCCAGCACCATGACAGGGAATGAGCAGTTCTTC; CDR3: CASTMTGNEQFF
size: few; D: NA; V: TRBV6-5; J: TRBJ2-7; DNA: TGTGCCAGCAGTCACGGGGAGGAGCAGTACTTC; CDR3: CASSHGEEQYF
size: NA; D: TRBD2; V: TRBV5-5; J: TRBJ2-5; DNA: TGTGCCAGCAGCCAAATCCGCGGCGGGAGAGAGACCCAGTACTTC; CDR3: CASSQIRGGRETQYF
size: NA; D: TRBD2; V: TRBV28; J: TRBJ2-7; DNA: TGTGCCAGCAGTGGCCCGAGGACTAGCGGGATCTACGAGCAGTACTTC; CDR3: CASSGPRTSGIYEQYF
size: NA; D: NA; V: TRBV5-6; J: TRBJ1-2; DNA: TGTGCCAGCAGCCGGGACTACTCCTATGGCTACACCTTC; CDR3: CASSRDYSYGYTF
size: NA; D: NA; V: TRBV4-3; J: TRBJ2-7; DNA: TGCGCCAGCAGCCAAGATTACGGCGGAAGCTACGAGCAGTACTTC; CDR3: CASSQDYGGSYEQYF
size: NA; D: NA; V: TRBV5-6; J: TRBJ2-5; DNA: TGTGCCAGCAGCCGGCAAGAGACCCAGTACTTC; CDR3: CASSRQETQYF
size: NA; D: NA; V: TRBV19; J: TRBJ2-5; DNA: TGTGCCAGTAAGAACGGCCCAGGGGAGGGGGAGACCCAGTACTTC; CDR3: CASKNGPGEGETQYF
size: NA; D: NA; V: TRBV9; J: TRBJ2-1; DNA: TGTGCCAGCAGCTTGGGTATTAAAGGGGGCAATGAGCAGTTCTTC; CDR3: CASSLGIKGGNEQFF
size: NA; D: NA; V: TRBV4-3; J: TRBJ2-5; DNA: TGCGCCAGCAGCCAAGAAGTGGGCGGGGTGTCGACAGTTGGTACACAAGAGACCCAGTACTTC; CDR3: CASSQEVGGVSTVGTQETQYF
size: NA; D: NA; V: TRBV30; J: TRBJ1-5; DNA: TGTGCCTGGAGCCGCCCAGGGAATCAGCCCCAGCATTTT; CDR3: CAWSRPGNQPQHF
size: NA; D: NA; V: TRBV10-2; J: TRBJ1-1; DNA: TGCGCCAGCAGTGAAAGGGACATGAACACTGAAGCTTTCTTT; CDR3: CASSERDMNTEAFF
size: NA; D: NA; V: TRBV5-6; J: TRBJ2-2; DNA: TGTGCCAGCAGCTTACAGGAGATGAACACCGGGGAGCTGTTTTTT; CDR3: CASSLQEMNTGELFF
size: NA; D: TRBD2; V: TRBV6-6; J: TRBJ2-7; DNA: TGTGCCAGCAGTTACTCGGTCGTTGAGAGCGGGAAATACTTC; CDR3: CASSYSVVESGKYF
size: NA; D: NA; V: TRBV4-3; J: TRBJ1-5; DNA: TGCGCCAGCAGCCAAGATTGGGGCGTTAGCAATCAGCCCCAGCATTTT; CDR3: CASSQDWGVSNQPQHF
size: NA; D: TRBD1; V: TRBV5-4; J: TRBJ2-2; DNA: TGTGCCAGCAGCTTACGGGACAGGGGGACCGGGGAGCTGTTTTTT; CDR3: CASSLRDRGTGELFF
size: once; D: NA; V: TRBV5-1; J: TRBJ2-1; DNA: TGCGCCAGCAGCTTGGTACAGGGAAATCAGAATGAGCAGTTCTTC; CDR3: CASSLVQGNQNEQFF